Shown below are 21 T cell receptor beta chains from a single sample sequenced in a study of T cell changes during pregnancy in multiple sclerosis. Assay used: immunoSEQ multiplex PCR; TCRdb lists only in-frame clones, some missing. The data show roughly 72,000 clones, approximately 90% seen once. The sample in question was CD4+ T cells from peripheral blood mononuclear cells, obtained before pregnancy. The source is a female donor with multiple sclerosis, enrolled in a pregnancy study.

The V and J genes are TRBV9 and TRBJ2-2; 8 bases align to TRBD2. In germline, CDR1 is SGDLS, CDR2 YYNGEE. This CDR3 is 18 amino acids long. The V and J ends lost 0 bases and 6 bases, in that order; junction bases with no gene match: 13. The chain's CDR3 is CASSVATGGPNNAGELFF. The CDR3 coding sequence is TGTGCCAGCAGCGTAGCTACGGGGGGGCCTAATAATGCCGGGGAGCTGTTTTTT.

The rearrangement links TRBV29-1 to TRBJ1-2; D is perhaps TRBD1 (6 bases). V was shortened by 2 bases and J by 0 bases, with 7 bases between the two germline ends. Per germline, CDR1 SQVTM and CDR2 ANQGSEA. This CDR3 comprises 13 residues. CDR3 in amino acids: CSVERTANYGYTF. CDR3 bases: TGCAGCGTTGAAAGGACAGCTAACTATGGCTACACCTTC.

This clone was detected only once. This rearrangement joins TRBV27 to TRBJ1-4, with TRBD1 as a possible D gene (5 bases). Germline V gene sequence: CDR1 MNHEY, CDR2 SMNVEV (reference sequence). With 0 bases removed from V and 4 bases from J, the gap between germline ends came to 9 bases. The CDR3 is 15 residues long. CDR3 amino acids: CASSLSGGSNEKLFF. DNA of the CDR3: TGTGCCAGCAGTTTATCGGGGGGGAGTAATGAAAAACTGTTTTTT.

The CDR3 here is CASSQGHSQGPGANVLTF. CDR3 coding DNA: TGCGCCAGCAGCCAAGGGCACTCGCAGGGTCCTGGGGCCAACGTCCTGACTTTC. The chain links TRBV4-1 to TRBJ2-6; D is perhaps TRBD1 (5 bases). V dropped 1 base and J dropped 2 bases, with 15 bases sitting between them. This CDR3 contains 18 residues. CDR1 and CDR2 (germline): MGHRA, YSYEKL.

This chain uses TRBV11-3 with TRBJ2-1, with D maybe TRBD1 (5 bases). The CDR3 consists of 16 residues. CDR1 and CDR2 (germline): SGHNT, YENEEA. The V end lost 5 bases, the J end lost 3 bases, and 17 bases lay between the germline ends. CDR3: CASSPLGQVNYNEQFF. The CDR3 DNA follows: TGTGCCAGCAGCCCGTTGGGGCAGGTGAACTACAATGAGCAGTTCTTC.

The J gene is TRBJ2-7, the V gene TRBV28; D may be TRBD1 (6 bases). Trimming removed 8 bases at V and 3 bases at J, with 17 bases between. CDR1 is MDHEN, CDR2 SYDVKM, per germline. This CDR3 has 14 amino acids. CDR3 nucleotide sequence: TGTGCCAGCTCCTTTAGGGGGATTTTCTACGAGCAGTACTTC. Translated, it gives CASSFRGIFYEQYF.

This chain connects TRBV18 to TRBJ2-1; 11 nucleotides align to TRBD2. The germline V gene encodes CDR1 KGHSH and CDR2 LQKENI. V lost 1 base to trimming and J lost 4 bases; unmatched junction nucleotides: 0. The CDR3 has 15 residues. The CDR3 DNA reads as TGTGCCAGCTCACCACTAGCGGGGGGGTACAATGAGCAGTTCTTC. It is translated as CASSPLAGGYNEQFF.

The CDR3 bases are TGTGCCGCGGGGACGCCGGGGACAGATACGCAGTATTTT. Its translation: CAAGTPGTDTQYF. The rearrangement links TRBV7-8 to TRBJ2-3, with D possibly TRBD2 on 6 matching bases. The V gene lost 11 bases and the J gene lost 3 bases, with 15 bases spanning the gap. The CDR3 is 13 amino acids. Per the germline V gene, CDR1 is SGHVS and CDR2 is FQNEAQ.

V gene TRBV11-2 combines with J gene TRBJ2-1, with 10 bases that match TRBD2. V shed 5 bases, J shed 6 bases, and the junction held 4 bases outside the gene matches. Germline values: CDR1 SGHAT, CDR2 FQNNGV. CDR3 length: 14 amino acids. CDR3 region: CASSDQRGGNEQFF. CDR3 nucleotide sequence: TGTGCCAGCAGCGACCAGCGGGGGGGCAATGAGCAGTTCTTC.

The V call is TRBV5-4, the J call TRBJ1-1; D remains ambiguous. The CDR3 is 15 amino acids. Trimming stripped 4 bases from V and 1 base from J, with 14 bases between. CDR1 is SGHNT and CDR2 is YYREEE in the germline V gene (reference sequence). CDR3 loop: CASSPRPNSNTEAFF. CDR3 nucleotides: TGTGCCAGCAGCCCCCGTCCCAACTCGAACACTGAAGCTTTCTTT. The entire variable domain, with the rest obtained from reference TRBV5-4 and TRBJ1-1, is as follows: ETGVTQSPTHLIKTRGQQVTLRCSSQSGHNTVSWYQQALGQGPQFIFQYYREEENGRGNFPPRFSGLQFPNYSSELNVNALELDDSALYLCASSPRPNSNTEAFFGQGTRLTVV.

DNA of the CDR3: TGTGCCAGCAGTTCCATGACTGAAGCTTTCTTT. Translated: CASSSMTEAFF. V usage is TRBV6-5 and J usage is TRBJ1-1, with no clear D. Trimming removed 4 bases at V and 5 bases at J, with 5 bases between. The germline V gene encodes CDR1 MNHEY and CDR2 SVGAGI. The CDR3 extends over 11 amino acids.

V usage is TRBV2 and J usage is TRBJ2-3; D might be TRBD2 (7 bases). Germline values: CDR1 SNHLY, CDR2 FYNNEI. The CDR3 runs to 14 residues. Trimming left V 7 bases short and J 0 bases short, with 11 bases between. The CDR3 is CASKGGTSTDTQYF. The DNA for the CDR3 is TGTGCCAGCAAGGGGGGGACTAGCACAGATACGCAGTATTTT.

The DNA of the CDR3 is TGTGCCAGCAGCCAAGGTCAGGGGACGTTACGAGCAGCGTACTTC. Its protein is CASSQGQGTLRAAYF. This sequence joins TRBV14 and TRBJ2-7; D might be TRBD1 (6 bases). The V gene's germline CDR1 is SGHDN and CDR2 FVKESK. CDR3 length: 15 amino acids. Deletions cut 1 base from V and 12 bases from J, with 22 bases between. Based on the CDR3 plus reference TRBV14 and TRBJ2-7, the full variable domain is EAGVTQFPSHSVIEKGQTVTLRCDPISGHDNLYWYRRVMGKEIKFLLHFVKESKQDESGMPNNRFLAERTGGTYSTLKVQPAELEDSGVYFCASSQGQGTLRAAYFGPGTRLTVT.

The chain combines TRBV19 with TRBJ1-5; D gene ambiguous. CDR3 length: 13 residues. CDR1 LNHDA and CDR2 SQIVND come from the germline V gene (reference sequence). Trimming removed 5 bases at V and 8 bases at J, with 13 bases between. The CDR3 reads CASSAPRFEPQHF. CDR3 bases: TGTGCCAGTAGTGCCCCTCGGTTCGAGCCCCAGCATTTT.

The chain uses TRBV28 and TRBJ1-4; 8 bases are a match to TRBD1. In germline, CDR1 is MDHEN, CDR2 SYDVKM. J was trimmed by 6 bases and V by 4 bases; bases with no gene match: 7. The CDR3 spans 15 residues. The DNA of the CDR3 is TGTGCCAGCAGTTCCACGACAGGGGTACATGAAAAACTGTTTTTT. Amino acid sequence: CASSSTTGVHEKLFF. Based on the CDR3 plus reference TRBV28 and TRBJ1-4, the full variable domain is DVKVTQSSRYLVKRTGEKVFLECVQDMDHENMFWYRQDPGLGLRLIYFSYDVKMKEKGDIPEGYSVSREKKERFSLILESASTNQTSMYLCASSSTTGVHEKLFFGSGTQLSVL.

The chain links TRBV14 to TRBJ2-1, with 10 bases that match TRBD2. V shed 4 bases and J 4 bases; nucleotides not matched to a gene: 19. Germline lookup yields CDR1 SGHDN and CDR2 FVKESK. The CDR3 sequence is 20 residues long. The CDR3 reads CASSPNLLGVAGGNYNEQFF. CDR3 coding DNA: TGTGCCAGCAGCCCCAACCTATTAGGGGTAGCGGGAGGTAATTACAATGAGCAGTTCTTC.

The chain links TRBV6-1 to TRBJ1-2; 8 bases match TRBD1. The CDR3 is 13 amino acids. Trimming at V came to 5 bases and at J to 4 bases, leaving 3 bases not matched to a gene. Germline V gene sequence: CDR1 MNHNS, CDR2 SASEGT. The DNA for the CDR3 is TGTGCCAGCAGTCGACAGGGGCTCTATGGCTACACCTTC. Protein sequence: CASSRQGLYGYTF.

CDR3 sequence: CASSETGRGAGQPQHF. Here the CDR3 DNA reads TGTGCCAGCAGTGAAACGGGGCGGGGGGCAGGACAGCCCCAGCATTTT. J is TRBJ1-5 and V is TRBV2; tentatively, D is TRBD1 (6 bases). Germline CDR1 SNHLY, CDR2 FYNNEI. The CDR3 contains 16 residues. V dropped 2 bases and J dropped 7 bases, with 18 bases sitting between them.

The chain employs TRBV10-1 and TRBJ2-7; D unclear. Trimming cost V 2 bases and J 2 bases, with 13 bases left between them. The CDR3 runs to 15 residues. The germline V gene has CDR1 WNHNN and CDR2 SYGVQD (reference sequence). The chain's CDR3 is CASSEIARVPYEQYF. The CDR3 coding sequence is TGCGCCAGCAGTGAGATAGCCCGTGTCCCCTACGAGCAGTACTTC.

The gene calls are TRBV28 and TRBJ2-1, with D tentatively TRBD2 (6 bases). Germline V lookup: CDR1 MDHEN, CDR2 SYDVKM. There are 16 residues in the CDR3. V lost 3 bases, J lost 10 bases, and 22 bases lay in between. The CDR3 bases are TGTGCCAGCAGTTTCCCGGGAGTGAGGGGCCTCCGGGAGCAGTTCTTC. Its translation: CASSFPGVRGLREQFF.

The chain joins TRBV6-5 to TRBJ2-7, with a weak D call TRBD1 (6 bases). Trimming took off 2 bases at V and 2 bases at J, with 10 bases between the two ends. Germline V lookup: CDR1 MNHEY, CDR2 SVGAGI. CDR3 length: 14 amino acids. In DNA, the CDR3 is TGTGCCAGCAGTTACCGGGACAAAACCTACGAGCAGTACTTC. Amino acid sequence: CASSYRDKTYEQYF.